These T cell receptor beta chains were read from a single sample in a study of shared clonotypes between healthy human individuals. Sequencing used immunoSEQ multiplex PCR; TCRdb keeps in-frame clones, though not all of them. Counted here are some 1 million clones, roughly 70% occurring once; the ten biggest clones make up about 1.5%. The source material was memory CD4+ T cells sorted from blood. Receptors were obtained from a man younger than 30 in good health. The CDR3 runs from the conserved cysteine through the conserved F or W. The D gene is left open where the match is weak.

cdr3_aa v_call d_call j_call
CASGQRGGPGELFF TRBV6-6 - TRBJ2-2
CASSLPPPGVEQYF TRBV28 - TRBJ2-7
CASSLAGGPLDTYF TRBV5-1 - TRBJ2-5
CASSTTYGYTF TRBV28 - TRBJ1-2
CASSQEGTEDYGYTF TRBV4-3 TRBD1 TRBJ1-2
CASADGGMANEQFF TRBV19 - TRBJ2-1
CAWSTTFNYGYTF TRBV30 - TRBJ1-2
CASSPGQANTGELFF TRBV11-3 TRBD1 TRBJ2-2
CASGTPLYNEQFF TRBV5-1 - TRBJ2-1
CASSPSGGTGELFF TRBV10-1 TRBD2 TRBJ2-2
CASSLVQGGYNEQFF TRBV5-1 - TRBJ2-1
CASSLPTSGTRTGELFF TRBV5-1 TRBD2 TRBJ2-2
CASTGAYEQYF TRBV6-5 - TRBJ2-7
CASSKQLDTQYF TRBV7-2 - TRBJ2-3
CASLKPLDQETQYF TRBV11-3 - TRBJ2-5
CASSEGGRGIHEQYF TRBV25-1 - TRBJ2-7
CASSLLPGSGEKLFF TRBV28 - TRBJ1-4
CASSLEGLSYNEQFF TRBV5-5 - TRBJ2-1
CASSYDPGNGYTF TRBV6-6 - TRBJ1-2
CATSRDTNYGYTF TRBV15 - TRBJ1-2
CASSAQTGVGTEAFF TRBV7-2 TRBD1 TRBJ1-1
CASSPRVGSSYNEQFF TRBV7-9 - TRBJ2-1
CASTDFRDGGEKLFF TRBV19 - TRBJ1-4
CASSGQGLNTEAFF TRBV6-5 - TRBJ1-1
CASSPQGRANTGELFF TRBV5-1 - TRBJ2-2
CASSRPGTDEQFF TRBV4-3 - TRBJ2-1
CASSFTGKTDTQYF TRBV7-2 - TRBJ2-3
CSGRTGETQYF TRBV29-1 TRBD1 TRBJ2-5
CASSLEGAWGPYGYTF TRBV5-1 - TRBJ1-2
CASSPGGQGYNSPLHF TRBV18 TRBD1 TRBJ1-6
CASSAEAWGSPSYNEQFF TRBV7-2 - TRBJ2-1
CASRRGHSNTEAFF TRBV28 - TRBJ1-1
CASSTGNRGNQPQHF TRBV19 - TRBJ1-5
CASSLEHRNTGELFF TRBV7-6 - TRBJ2-2
CASVGTAGANVLTF TRBV19 TRBD1 TRBJ2-6
CASSEDYGYGYTF TRBV2 - TRBJ1-2
CASSQVGAGRVNEQFF TRBV14 TRBD2 TRBJ2-1
CASGPGAGTYEQYF TRBV12-5 - TRBJ2-7
CASSLGSFSYNSPLHF TRBV11-2 - TRBJ1-6
CSAGQPNQPQHF TRBV29-1 - TRBJ1-5
CASSSSGHSYNEQFF TRBV5-6 TRBD2 TRBJ2-1
CASSPDRGSGQPQHF TRBV7-2 TRBD1 TRBJ1-5
CASSERGASPRLNEKLFF TRBV2 - TRBJ1-4
CATHRGHDYGYTF TRBV6-6 TRBD1 TRBJ1-2
CASSLASGVGAYQETQYF TRBV5-1 - TRBJ2-5
CASSVEGTAYRLFF TRBV2 TRBD1 TRBJ1-4
CASSQVNSGQNTGELFF TRBV4-3 - TRBJ2-2
CAWTGLSGNTIYF TRBV30 - TRBJ1-3
CATSRDMGNQETQYF TRBV15 - TRBJ2-5
CASALAGGFQETQYF TRBV6-1 TRBD2 TRBJ2-5
CASSVASGGKSFRELFF TRBV5-4 TRBD2 TRBJ2-2
CASSGHSGLATTGDTQYF TRBV5-1 TRBD2 TRBJ2-3
CASSELGTGELFF TRBV2 - TRBJ2-2